This T cell receptor beta chain was obtained from a study of cytomegalovirus exposure and HLA in healthy donors. With 60 Vbeta and 13 Jbeta primers, the PCR was carried out. The repertoire was sequenced with immunoSEQ multiplex PCR; TCRdb's copy has only in-frame clones and lacks some. The sample lists about 110,000 clones, about three quarters seen once, with 0.79% in the top ten. This clone was counted between two and nine times. The V end lost 5 bases, the J end lost 3 bases, and 18 bases lay between the germline ends. Germline V gene lookup returns CDR1 SGHRS and CDR2 YFSETQ. This CDR3 spans 16 amino acids.

Sequencing input: PBMCs. The sequence came from a boy between 10 and 17 years old in good health and CMV-seronegative. The genes are TRBV5-1 and TRBJ2-1; maybe TRBD2 (5 bases). The CDR3 loop is CASRKRANRNYNEQFF. The CDR3 DNA follows: TGCGCCAGCAGAAAGAGGGCCAACAGAAACTACAATGAGCAGTTCTTC.